The 25 T cell receptor beta chains reported below all come from one sample, sequenced in a study of T-cell memory formation after mild COVID-19. From the 5' RACE reads, TCRdb called clonotypes with MiXCR, one entry per CDR3 protein. The sample lists 150,000 to 200,000 distinct CDR3 sequences, 11% occurring once. Material for sequencing was PBMCs or a T cell subset sorted from them (not recorded which). Receptors were obtained from a man aged 18-30 years who had mild COVID-19 (a few samples of this study predate the infection). Cell type and time point are not known.

The rearrangement links TRBV12-3 or TRBV12-4 to TRBJ1-4, with D hard to call. This CDR3 is 13 amino acids long. V lost 6 bases, J lost 8 bases, and 13 bases lay in between. CDR3 DNA sequence: TGTGCCAGCAGCGAAACCAGCGGGGAAAAACTGTTTTTT. This sequence encodes CASSETSGEKLFF.

The chain employs TRBV2 and TRBJ1-6, with D tentatively TRBD1 (5 bases). Trimming removed 7 bases from V and 7 bases from J, with 11 bases in between. The germline V gene encodes CDR1 SNHLY and CDR2 FYNNEI. The CDR3 is made up of 13 amino acids. The CDR3 loop reads CASNRDLNSPLHF. CDR3 DNA sequence: TGTGCCAGCAACCGGGACCTAAATTCACCCCTCCACTTT.

This clonotype was counted a few times. V usage is TRBV29-1 and J usage is TRBJ2-3; D gene unclear. This CDR3 contains 12 residues. Germline CDR1 reads SQVTM; CDR2 reads ANQGSEA. The CDR3 sequence is CSAWSVTDTQYF. The CDR3 DNA reads TGCAGTGCCTGGTCAGTTACAGATACGCAGTATTTT.

This clonotype has just a few counts. The chain combines TRBV7-9 with TRBJ1-3, with D uncertain. Germline V gene sequence: CDR1 SEHNR, CDR2 FQNEAQ (reference sequence). V gave up 2 bases and J gave up 0 bases, with 5 bases separating them. The CDR3 length is 14 residues. CDR3 in amino acids: CASSLSNSGNTIYF. CDR3 DNA sequence: TGTGCCAGCAGCTTATCGAACTCTGGAAACACCATATATTTT.

This clonotype was picked up many times. The chain is built from TRBV6-5 and TRBJ2-6; D is unclear. V was cut by 1 base and J by 0 bases, with 10 bases left in between. The CDR3 loop spans 17 amino acids. Germline V lookup: CDR1 MNHEY, CDR2 SVGAGI. The CDR3 reads CASSYFAAGSGANVLTF. CDR3 sequence (DNA): TGTGCCAGCAGTTACTTTGCGGCAGGCTCTGGGGCCAACGTCCTGACTTTC.

Only a few counts were recorded for this clonotype. J is TRBJ1-2 and V is TRBV20-1, with 7 bases aligning to TRBD1. This CDR3 has 14 amino acids. The germline V gene has CDR1 DFQATT and CDR2 SNEGSKA (reference sequence). V gave up 4 bases and J gave up 5 bases; unmatched junction bases: 10. CDR3 DNA: TGCAGTGCTACGCGACAAGGCAGGGGGTATGGCTACACCTTC. It yields the protein CSATRQGRGYGYTF.

This clonotype was counted between two and nine times. J is TRBJ1-4 and V is TRBV27; unclear D gene. In germline, CDR1 is MNHEY, CDR2 SMNVEV (reference sequence). CDR3 length equals 13 residues. V dropped 6 bases and J dropped 8 bases, with 13 bases sitting between them. The CDR3 DNA reads as TGTGCCAGCAGCCCGCCGGGCGGCGAAAAACTGTTTTTT. Its protein is CASSPPGGEKLFF.

The sample holds a few counts of this clonotype. CDR3: CASSSTGTGGAETQYF. CDR3 nucleotides: TGCGCCAGCAGCTCAACCGGGACAGGGGGCGCAGAGACCCAGTACTTC. The V and J genes are TRBV5-1 and TRBJ2-5; 12 bases align to TRBD1. CDR1 SGHRS and CDR2 YFSETQ come from the germline V gene. V lost 3 bases, J lost 4 bases, and 7 bases stayed unmatched. This CDR3 is 16 amino acids long.

This chain joins TRBV20-1 and TRBJ2-7; 11 bases map to TRBD2. Germline V lookup: CDR1 DFQATT, CDR2 SNEGSKA (reference sequence). The CDR3 is made up of 16 amino acids. With 0 bases clipped from V and 2 bases from J, the junction kept 6 bases outside the gene matches. DNA for the CDR3: TGCAGTGCTAGAGATTCGCTAGCGGGGGGTACCTACGAGCAGTACGTC. It translates to CSARDSLAGGTYEQYV.

This chain's CDR3 is CATSASDRGTQYF. CDR3 bases: TGTGCCACCAGTGCCTCTGACAGGGGGACCCAGTACTTC. The chain joins TRBV24-1 to TRBJ2-5; 8 bases agree with TRBD1. CDR3 length equals 13 residues. CDR1 and CDR2 from the germline V gene are KGHDR and SFDVKD. The ends lost 5 bases at V and 7 bases at J; junction bases unmatched: 5.

There are many counts of this clonotype. J is TRBJ2-1 and V is TRBV7-9, with TRBD1 matching over 7 bases. Germline CDR1 is SEHNR and CDR2 is FQNEAQ (reference sequence). The CDR3 sequence is 17 residues long. Trimming cost V 7 bases and J 4 bases; bases outside gene matches: 16. The chain's CDR3 is CASTLRDRGQRYNEQFF. Written as DNA, the CDR3 is TGTGCCAGCACTCTCAGAGACCGGGGACAGCGATACAATGAGCAGTTCTTC.

At least ten counts were recorded for this clonotype. The chain combines TRBV27 with TRBJ2-7; D assignment may be TRBD1 or TRBD2 (7 bases each). Trimming cost V 6 bases and J 3 bases, with 18 bases left between them. Germline assignment: CDR1 MNHEY and CDR2 SMNVEV (reference sequence). The CDR3 covers 15 residues. CDR3 protein: CASSSPPGGVYEQYF. The DNA of the CDR3 is TGTGCCAGCAGCTCCCCTCCAGGGGGGGTCTACGAGCAGTACTTC.

Only a few counts were recorded for this clonotype. The chain is built from TRBV6-4 and TRBJ2-3; maybe TRBD2 (5 bases). CDR3 length: 13 residues. The germline V gene encodes CDR1 MRHNA and CDR2 SNTAGT. Trimming shortened V by 4 bases and J by 7 bases, and 12 bases separated the two germline ends. CDR3 DNA sequence: TGTGCCAGCAGTGTAAATAGCGAGCATACGCAGTATTTT. This codes for CASSVNSEHTQYF.

This clonotype was observed a handful of times. V and J are TRBV3-1 and TRBJ1-3; D is uncertain. V dropped 3 bases and J dropped 5 bases, with 8 bases sitting between them. This CDR3 contains 13 residues. The V gene's germline CDR1 is LGHDT and CDR2 YNNKEL (reference sequence). The DNA of the CDR3 is TGTGCCAGCAGCCAGGACGGGAGAAACACCATATATTTT. This translates into CASSQDGRNTIYF.

This chain joins TRBV5-4 and TRBJ1-2; no firm D call. The CDR3 consists of 15 residues. Trimming left V 0 bases short and J 2 bases short, with 11 bases between. CDR1 is SGHNT and CDR2 is YYREEE in the germline V gene (reference sequence). The DNA for the CDR3 is TGTGCCAGCAGCTTGGAGAAGGGAGTCAACTATGGCTACACCTTC. This translates into CASSLEKGVNYGYTF.

This clonotype was detected only once. The rearrangement links TRBV29-1 to TRBJ1-2; TRBD1 aligns across 8 bases. Germline lookup yields CDR1 SQVTM and CDR2 ANQGSEA. The CDR3 length is 13 residues. With V trimmed by 4 bases and J by 3 bases, 4 bases remained unmatched. As DNA, the CDR3 is TGCAGCGTTGTACAGGGGGGCGACTATGGCTACACCTTC. Protein: CSVVQGGDYGYTF.

V gene TRBV6-2 or TRBV6-3 combines with J gene TRBJ1-5; 8 positions agree with TRBD1. Germline assignment: CDR1 MNHEY and CDR2 SVGEGT. CDR3 length equals 17 residues. V was pared by 1 base and J by 4 bases, with 9 bases of the junction left unmatched. The CDR3: CASSYYGQGVPNQPQHF. The CDR3 DNA follows: TGTGCCAGCAGTTACTATGGACAGGGAGTCCCTAATCAGCCCCAGCATTTT.

This chain links TRBV4-3 with TRBJ1-3, with TRBD1 identical over 7 bases. Looked up from germline, CDR1 is LGHNA and CDR2 is YSLEER. The V gene end was trimmed by 3 bases and the J gene end by 2 bases; junction bases not matched to a gene: 13. The CDR3 contains 18 residues. CDR3 sequence reads: CASSHGIGQARTGNTIYF. The CDR3 DNA sequence: TGCGCCAGCAGCCACGGCATAGGACAGGCTCGGACTGGAAACACCATATATTTT.

There are a few counts of this clonotype. This rearrangement joins TRBV5-1 to TRBJ2-6; no clear D. Trimming left V 4 bases short and J 0 bases short, with 11 bases between. The CDR3 extends over 16 amino acids. Germline V gene data show CDR1 as SGHRS and CDR2 as YFSETQ. This CDR3 is CASSQDVASGANVLTF. CDR3 DNA sequence: TGCGCCAGCAGCCAGGACGTGGCCTCTGGGGCCAACGTCCTGACTTTC. The variable domain in full, with the rest retrieved from reference TRBV5-1 and TRBJ2-6, is KAGVTQTPRYLIKTRGQQVTLSCSPISGHRSVSWYQQTPGQGLQFLFEYFSETQRNKGNFPGRFSGRQFSNSRSEMNVSTLELGDSALYLCASSQDVASGANVLTFGAGSRLTVL.

This chain links TRBV20-1 with TRBJ1-2, with TRBD1 identical over 9 bases. The germline gives CDR1 DFQATT, CDR2 SNEGSKA (reference sequence). This CDR3 has 13 amino acids. Trimming cost V 6 bases and J 2 bases; bases outside gene matches: 4. The CDR3 here is CSAPDRGNYGYTF. In DNA form, the CDR3 reads TGCAGTGCACCAGACAGGGGGAACTATGGCTACACCTTC.

V is TRBV12-3 or TRBV12-4 and J is TRBJ1-2; 9 bases agree with TRBD1. The length of the CDR3 is 13 residues. V lost 8 bases and J lost 6; bases outside the gene matches: 7. CDR3 region: CASGTGQGDGYTF. The CDR3 DNA sequence: TGTGCCAGCGGCACGGGACAGGGCGATGGCTACACCTTC.

The chain recombines TRBV5-1 with TRBJ2-6, with a tentative D call TRBD2 (6 bases). CDR1 is SGHRS and CDR2 is YFSETQ in the germline V gene. Trimming left V 5 bases short and J 1 base short, with 10 bases between. The CDR3 extends over 15 amino acids. CDR3 nucleotides: TGCGCCAGCAGGGTCGGAGGGTCTGGGGCCAACGTCCTGACTTTC. Its protein is CASRVGGSGANVLTF.

This clonotype was found many times. For the CDR3, the DNA is TGCGCCAGCAGCAACGGTGGGACTTCCTACAATGAGCAGTTCTTC. Amino acid sequence: CASSNGGTSYNEQFF. The J gene is TRBJ2-1, the V gene TRBV5-1, with D possibly TRBD2 on 6 matching bases. V lost 4 bases and J lost 1, with 12 bases in between. Germline V gene data show CDR1 as SGHRS and CDR2 as YFSETQ. This CDR3 region has 15 residues.

This clonotype was seen a handful of times. This chain links TRBV3-2 with TRBJ2-7. TRBV3-2 is deemed a pseudogene. The CDR3 spans 14 residues. In DNA, the CDR3 is TGTGCCAGCAGCCAAGGGGGAACTCGGGGCGAGCAGTACTTC. Protein product: CASSQGGTRGEQYF.

This clonotype was seen at least ten times. The CDR3, as DNA: TGCGCCAGCAGCTTCTCGGCAGATCTCTACAATGAGCAGTTCTTC. Translation: CASSFSADLYNEQFF. The rearrangement joins TRBV5-1 to TRBJ2-1; D not certain. This CDR3 has 15 amino acids. The ends were cut back, 2 bases at V and 3 bases at J, with 12 bases in the middle. CDR1 is SGHRS, CDR2 YFSETQ, per germline.